This TCR beta chain comes out of a study of T cell changes during pregnancy in multiple sclerosis. In its sample, this clone was seen once. Looked up from germline, CDR1 is LNHDA and CDR2 is SQIVND (reference sequence). V lost 3 bases to trimming and J lost 6 bases, with 8 bases between them. The CDR3 is 13 residues long. Assay: immunoSEQ multiplex PCR; the TCRdb copy retains only in-frame clones and omits some. The profile covers about 40,000 clones, with 91% appearing a single time and roughly 0.5% taken by the ten largest. The TCR sequence derives from a female donor in good health, enrolled as a control in a pregnancy study. Sequencing used CD4+ T cells from peripheral blood mononuclear cells, obtained in the second trimester of pregnancy. The chain has TRBV19 and TRBJ2-2; D might be TRBD1 (6 bases). CDR3 sequence reads: CASSITGPGELFF. In nucleotides, the CDR3 is TGTGCCAGTAGTATTACAGGGCCCGGGGAGCTGTTTTTT.